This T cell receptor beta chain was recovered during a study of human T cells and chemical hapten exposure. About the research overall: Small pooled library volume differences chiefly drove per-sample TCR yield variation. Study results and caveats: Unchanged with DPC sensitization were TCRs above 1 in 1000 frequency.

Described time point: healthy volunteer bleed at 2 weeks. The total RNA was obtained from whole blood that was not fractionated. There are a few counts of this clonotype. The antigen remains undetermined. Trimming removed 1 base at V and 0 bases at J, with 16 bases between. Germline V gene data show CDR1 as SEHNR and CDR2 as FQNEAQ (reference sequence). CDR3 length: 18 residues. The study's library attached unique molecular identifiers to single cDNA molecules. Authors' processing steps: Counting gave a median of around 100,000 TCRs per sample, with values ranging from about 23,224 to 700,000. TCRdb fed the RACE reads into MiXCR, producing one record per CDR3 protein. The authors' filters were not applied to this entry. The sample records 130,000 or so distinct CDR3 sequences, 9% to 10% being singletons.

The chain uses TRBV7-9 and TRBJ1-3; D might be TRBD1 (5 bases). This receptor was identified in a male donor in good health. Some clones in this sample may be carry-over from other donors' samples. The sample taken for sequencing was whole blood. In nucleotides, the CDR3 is TGTGCCAGCAGCTTAGGGGTCGGGGCCCGACGCTCTGGAAACACCATATATTTT. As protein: CASSLGVGARRSGNTIYF. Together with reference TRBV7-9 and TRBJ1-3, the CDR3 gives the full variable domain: DTGVSQNPRHKITKRGQNVTFRCDPISEHNRLYWYRQTLGQGPEFLTYFQNEAQLEKSRLLSDRFSAERPKGSFSTLEIQRTEQGDSAMYLCASSLGVGARRSGNTIYFGEGSWLTVV.